The TCR beta chain described here comes from a study of CD8+ T cells in alopecia areata. Study observations and caveats: Amid tofacitinib therapy, many expanded lesional clones stayed present in scalp and blood.

The authors extracted RNA and reverse transcribed it into cDNA as the sequencing template. Clones were sequenced by immunoSEQ multiplex PCR, and TCRdb holds only the in-frame ones, with some missing. The sample holds about 190,000 clones, 50% to 60% seen once. The treatment is: oral pan-JAK inhibitor, 5-10 mg twice daily. The V gene's germline CDR1 is SGHDT and CDR2 YYEEEE. Between the trimmed V and J ends, which lost 2 bases and 7 bases, there was a span of 12 bases. The CDR3 is 13 amino acids. Regarding this clone: Its antigen remains unknown.

The chain carries TRBV5-6 and TRBJ1-2; D is unresolved. Sample: CD4+ T cells sorted from blood, taken at week 4, from a patient treated with tofacitinib. The sequence was obtained from a human donor with alopecia areata. The CDR3 DNA is TGTGCCAGCAGCTTAGGCTCGGGCGCTGGCTACACCTTC. Translated: CASSLGSGAGYTF.